Following are 28 T cell receptor beta chains from one sample sequenced in a study of T cell clusters in autoimmune cytopenias. Multiplex touch-down PCR amplified TRB using TRB-A and TRB-B pools in one tube. TCRdb reprocessed the multiplex PCR reads, with one entry per CDR3 protein and no DNA. The data show about 3,400 distinct CDR3 sequences, and the top ten clones hold around 37%. Each sample's input was about 250 ng genomic DNA, some 38,000 genome equivalents. Input material: peripheral blood. The receptors originated from a human donor with an autoimmune cytopenia, with autoimmune hepatitis or in good health (not recorded which).

This clonotype is medium-sized (0.01 to 0.1%) by frequency. The V call is TRBV20-1, the J call TRBJ2-1; there is no DNA to check the TCRdb D call of TRBD2. Germline values: CDR1 DFQATT, CDR2 SNEGSKA (reference sequence). CDR3 length: 15 amino acids. The CDR3 loop is CSASQRGLASNEQFF.

By frequency, this clonotype registers medium-sized (0.01 to 0.1%). The chain combines TRBV10-3 with TRBJ1-1; the TCRdb D gene call, TRBD1, has no DNA to confirm it. Germline-derived CDR1 and CDR2 are ENHRY and SYGVKD. The CDR3 is 14 residues long. The CDR3 loop is CAIREATGETEAFF.

Frequency places this clonotype as medium-sized (0.01 to 0.1%). This chain joins TRBV5-4 and TRBJ1-1. The germline V gene encodes CDR1 SGHNT and CDR2 YYREEE (reference sequence). The CDR3 runs to 14 residues. Here the CDR3 reads CASSLDMTNTEAFF.

Measured by frequency, this clonotype is medium-sized (0.01 to 0.1%). The CDR3 is CSVSGTSPDTQYF. The chain is built from TRBV20-1 and TRBJ2-3. The CDR3 is made up of 13 amino acids. Germline V CDR1 and CDR2: DFQATT, SNEGSKA (reference sequence).

Frequency places this clonotype as medium-sized (0.01 to 0.1%). The rearrangement links TRBV29-1 to TRBJ2-5; TCRdb indicates TRBD1, and absent DNA this call remains unverified. The CDR3 is 14 amino acids. Germline V CDR1 and CDR2: SQVTM, ANQGSEA. CDR3 sequence reads: CSVVYLGGGETQYF.

This clonotype shows up as medium-sized by frequency. The rearrangement uses TRBV27 and TRBJ2-2. The germline V gene encodes CDR1 MNHEY and CDR2 SMNVEV (reference sequence). The CDR3 sequence is 12 residues long. CDR3 in amino acids: CASSLRPGELFF.

The rearrangement uses TRBV10-3 and TRBJ2-7; TCRdb's D call of TRBD2 is untestable without DNA. Germline CDR1 and CDR2: ENHRY and SYGVKD. This CDR3 has 16 amino acids. The CDR3 spells CAISGQRGAGTYEQYF.

This clonotype is classed as medium-sized (0.01 to 0.1%) by frequency. The chain carries TRBV19 and TRBJ1-1; TCRdb's assignment of TRBD1 cannot be checked, as there is no DNA. Germline V lookup: CDR1 LNHDA, CDR2 SQIVND (reference sequence). The CDR3 sequence is 14 residues long. The CDR3 sequence: CASSAMTGRTEAFF.

The CDR3: CASSLDNGNQPQHF. The V and J genes are TRBV5-5 and TRBJ1-5. Germline lookup yields CDR1 SGHKS and CDR2 YYEKEE (reference sequence). CDR3 length equals 14 residues.

This clonotype is called medium-sized based on its frequency. The chain employs TRBV11-2 and TRBJ2-3; checking the TCRdb D call of TRBD2 is not possible without DNA. The germline V gene has CDR1 SGHAT and CDR2 FQNNGV. The length of the CDR3 is 17 residues. CDR3 loop: CASSFKLVGRARDTQYF.

Considering frequency, this clonotype is medium-sized. The gene calls are TRBV6-5 and TRBJ1-1. Germline CDR1 reads MNHEY; CDR2 reads SVGAGI. This CDR3 is built from 19 residues. The CDR3: CASSYSTTSYFEVNTEAFF.

This clonotype is called medium-sized (0.01 to 0.1%) based on its frequency. The gene calls are TRBV12-3 or TRBV12-4 and TRBJ1-5. There are 13 residues in the CDR3. CDR3 protein: CASSFGGNQPQHF.

The rearrangement uses TRBV28 and TRBJ1-2; TCRdb returns TRBD1, unconfirmable since there is no DNA. In germline, CDR1 is MDHEN, CDR2 SYDVKM. The CDR3 has 13 residues. The CDR3 is CASSHHGRYGYTF.

V gene TRBV4-1 combines with J gene TRBJ2-7; TCRdb indicates TRBD1, and absent DNA this call remains unverified. The CDR3 is 14 residues long. Germline assignment: CDR1 MGHRA and CDR2 YSYEKL. CDR3 region: CASSQEGPPYEQYF.

The chain links TRBV5-1 to TRBJ1-1; the TCRdb D gene call, TRBD1, has no DNA to confirm it. CDR3 length: 15 amino acids. The V gene's germline CDR1 is SGHRS and CDR2 YFSETQ. This chain's CDR3 is CASSLSGRGTTEAFF.

This chain uses TRBV25-1 with TRBJ2-4; TCRdb outputs TRBD1, but without DNA this stays unchecked. The CDR3 has 15 amino acids. Per the germline V gene, CDR1 is MGHDK and CDR2 is SYGVNS. CDR3 residues: CASSSPARGVDIQYF.

This clonotype is identified as medium-sized from frequency. The chain joins TRBV6-5 to TRBJ1-6; TCRdb outputs TRBD1, but without DNA this stays unchecked. CDR1 and CDR2 (germline): MNHEY, SVGAGI. This CDR3 is built from 14 residues. CDR3 amino acids: CASSYGTDVMPLHF.

Judged by frequency, this clonotype is medium-sized. The chain combines TRBV15 with TRBJ2-7; TCRdb returns TRBD1, unconfirmable since there is no DNA. Germline lookup yields CDR1 LNHNV and CDR2 YYDKDF (reference sequence). This CDR3 is built from 13 residues. The CDR3 loop reads CATSRDRVYEQYF. The full variable domain, its missing parts supplied by reference TRBV15 and TRBJ2-7, is DAMVIQNPRYQVTQFGKPVTLSCSQTLNHNVMYWYQQKSSQAPKLLFHYYDKDFNNEADTPDNFQSRRPNTSFCFLDIRSPGLGDTAMYLCATSRDRVYEQYFGPGTRLTVT.

By frequency, this clonotype is medium-sized. The chain carries TRBV5-4 and TRBJ2-2; TCRdb reports TRBD1, a call that lacks DNA to check it against. CDR1 and CDR2 from the germline V gene are SGHNT and YYREEE (reference sequence). CDR3 size: 15 residues. The CDR3: CASSFVRAGTGELFF.

This clonotype is identified as medium-sized from frequency. The J gene is TRBJ2-3, the V gene TRBV6-5; with no DNA, the TCRdb D assignment of TRBD2 cannot be verified. The CDR3 is 15 residues long. Germline CDR1 MNHEY, CDR2 SVGAGI. CDR3 region: CASRNLAGGTDTQYF.

This clonotype is called medium-sized (0.01 to 0.1%) based on its frequency. This chain uses TRBV27 with TRBJ2-1; the D call of TRBD1 rests on TCRdb alone, since no DNA is present to check it. There are 12 residues in the CDR3. CDR1 and CDR2 (germline): MNHEY, SMNVEV (reference sequence). CDR3 in amino acids: CASGGINNEQFF.

This clonotype counts as medium-sized by frequency. J is TRBJ1-5 and V is TRBV12-3 or TRBV12-4. The CDR3 has 15 residues. Here the CDR3 reads CASSLAVLSNQPQHF.

This clonotype is classed as medium-sized (0.01 to 0.1%) by frequency. The chain has TRBV7-6 and TRBJ2-7; lacking DNA, the TRBD1 call made by TCRdb goes unchecked. The germline V gene encodes CDR1 SGHVS and CDR2 FNYEAQ. This CDR3 spans 17 amino acids. This CDR3 is CASSLAGRGVRGYEQYF.

This clonotype is classed as medium-sized by frequency. The V call is TRBV29-1, the J call TRBJ2-3; without DNA, the TCRdb call of TRBD2 cannot be checked. The CDR3 consists of 15 residues. The germline V gene encodes CDR1 SQVTM and CDR2 ANQGSEA. CDR3 protein: CSVERTSVGTDTQYF.

The chain has TRBV5-1 and TRBJ1-2; TCRdb calls TRBD1, which cannot be checked without DNA. The CDR3 is 13 residues long. Per the germline V gene, CDR1 is SGHRS and CDR2 is YFSETQ. CDR3 loop: CASSPQGEGGYTF.

V usage is TRBV6-2 or TRBV6-3 and J usage is TRBJ2-3; TCRdb's D call of TRBD1 is untestable without DNA. CDR1 and CDR2 from the germline V gene are MNHEY and SVGEGT. This CDR3 has 13 residues. The CDR3 reads CASSPPSTDTQYF.

The J gene is TRBJ2-7, the V gene TRBV29-1; TCRdb picks TRBD1, but there is no DNA to check that call. The CDR3 runs to 13 residues. Looked up from germline, CDR1 is SQVTM and CDR2 is ANQGSEA. This CDR3 reads CSVVGQGLYEQYF.

The rearrangement joins TRBV27 to TRBJ1-5; TCRdb reports TRBD1, a call that lacks DNA to check it against. Germline-derived CDR1 and CDR2 are MNHEY and SMNVEV (reference sequence). CDR3 size: 15 residues. The CDR3 is CASSLGGGSNQPQHF.